This T cell receptor beta chain stems from a study of OX40 agonist ivuxolimab in advanced cancers. The wider study: The patients received agonistic anti-OX40 (CD134) antibody ivuxolimab. Two cutaneous melanoma patients and one hepatocellular carcinoma patient, three in all, had partial responses.

Trimming stripped 4 bases from V and 4 bases from J, with 23 bases between. The length of the CDR3 is 16 residues. Germline-derived CDR1 and CDR2 are GTSNPN and SVGIG (reference sequence). Study-wide findings and caveats: The CD4+ and CD8+ T cells in the blood had expanded clonally by week 6 at 0.1 to 3.0 mg/kg. At 0.1-3.0 mg/kg, partial responders had clonal expansion among the lowest observed.

Of note for this clone: Antigen specificity is unknown.

The repertoire was sequenced with immunoSEQ multiplex PCR; TCRdb's copy has only in-frame clones and lacks some. The repertoire holds roughly 90,000 clones, with around 90% as singletons. This TCR was recovered from an adult with an advanced solid tumor such as melanoma, head and neck, liver or kidney cancer. J is TRBJ2-7 and V is TRBV30; maybe TRBD2 (5 bases). This specimen consisted of CD4+ or CD8+ T cells sorted from blood, obtained in a trial of the OX40 agonist ivuxolimab. CDR3 coding DNA: TGTGCCTGGAAAAACATAATGGCGGGTATTGGATACGAGCAGTACTTC. Amino acid sequence: CAWKNIMAGIGYEQYF.